The 25 T cell receptor beta chains below all came from one sample that was sequenced in a study of blood T cell repertoires in COVID-19. Sequencing was performed with immunoSEQ multiplex PCR; in TCRdb, only in-frame clones are kept and a portion is missing. The repertoire consists of under 250,000 clones, with under 90% occurring once and the leading ten covering just under 9%. Sample: PBMCs or T cells enriched from blood (not recorded which). The origin of the receptors is a woman aged 45 to 65 with acute COVID-19.

The chain has TRBV9 and TRBJ2-1, with TRBD1 identical over 11 bases. Germline V gives CDR1 SGDLS, CDR2 YYNGEE. This CDR3 is built from 15 residues. Trimming removed 1 base from V and 7 bases from J; junction bases left unmatched: 4. The CDR3: CASSVSGQGANEQFF. CDR3 nucleotide sequence: TGTGCCAGCAGCGTAAGCGGACAGGGGGCGAATGAGCAGTTCTTC.

This clone was counted a few times. V is TRBV5-6 and J is TRBJ1-5; 8 bases align to TRBD1. The V gene's germline CDR1 is SGHDT and CDR2 YYEEEE. This CDR3 spans 15 amino acids. Trimming removed 3 bases from V and 6 bases from J; junction bases left unmatched: 8. The CDR3 protein is CASSSGTGFFQPQHF. CDR3 bases: TGTGCCAGCAGCTCCGGGACAGGATTTTTTCAGCCCCAGCATTTT.

V gene TRBV15 combines with J gene TRBJ2-7; tentative D call: TRBD2 (5 bases). V was pared by 0 bases and J by 1 base, with 7 bases between. The CDR3 loop spans 14 amino acids. The germline CDR1 and CDR2 sequences are LNHNV and YYDKDF (reference sequence). Here the CDR3 reads CATSRDRGSYEQYF. CDR3 nucleotides: TGTGCCACCAGCAGAGATCGGGGATCCTACGAGCAGTACTTC.

This clone was detected only once. The rearrangement uses TRBV5-1 and TRBJ2-6; 7 nucleotides line up with TRBD1. In germline, CDR1 is SGHRS, CDR2 YFSETQ. CDR3 length equals 17 residues. J gave up 0 bases and V 5 bases, and 8 bases lay outside the gene matches. CDR3 loop: CASREAGTVSGANVLTF. CDR3 DNA: TGCGCCAGCAGAGAGGCCGGGACAGTCTCTGGGGCCAACGTCCTGACTTTC.

The chain employs TRBV24-1 and TRBJ2-3, with TRBD2 matching over 11 bases. The CDR3 consists of 15 residues. The ends lost 9 bases at V and 4 bases at J; junction bases unmatched: 8. Germline CDR1 reads KGHDR; CDR2 reads SFDVKD. The CDR3 loop is CATLVAGGPADTQYF. The CDR3 DNA is TGTGCCACCCTTGTAGCGGGAGGGCCGGCAGATACGCAGTATTTT.

The genes are TRBV6-5 and TRBJ2-2; the match to TRBD2 covers 8 bases. V lost 7 bases to trimming and J lost 6 bases; unmatched junction nucleotides: 10. The CDR3 has 15 residues. Per germline, CDR1 MNHEY and CDR2 SVGAGI. The CDR3 sequence: CASTPGGVEAGELFF. As DNA, the CDR3 is TGTGCCAGCACCCCGGGGGGGGTAGAGGCCGGGGAGCTGTTTTTT.

The chain joins TRBV18 to TRBJ2-2; 9 bases are shared with TRBD1. The CDR3 is 15 residues long. J gave up 3 bases and V 1 base, and 0 bases lay outside the gene matches. CDR1 is KGHSH, CDR2 LQKENI, per germline. The CDR3 DNA is TGTGCCAGCTCACCACGGACAGGGGACACCGGGGAGCTGTTTTTT. It yields the protein CASSPRTGDTGELFF.

V is TRBV7-8 and J is TRBJ2-4, with D unclear. Germline V gene lookup returns CDR1 SGHVS and CDR2 FQNEAQ. The CDR3 consists of 16 residues. The ends were cut back, 1 base at V and 0 bases at J, with 10 bases in the middle. The CDR3 DNA sequence: TGTGCCAGCAGCTTAGTAGCTAACGTAGCCAAAAACATTCAGTACTTC. Translation gives CASSLVANVAKNIQYF.

The chain couples TRBV4-3 to TRBJ2-7, with 7 bases matching TRBD1. V was pared by 3 bases and J by 0 bases, with 5 bases of the junction left unmatched. This CDR3 is built from 15 residues. The germline V gene has CDR1 LGHNA and CDR2 YSLEER. As DNA, the CDR3 is TGCGCCAGCAGCCAGGGGACAGCGATCTCCTACGAGCAGTACTTC. Its protein product is CASSQGTAISYEQYF.

The chain is built from TRBV10-2 and TRBJ2-1, with D maybe TRBD1 (6 bases). The V gene lost 5 bases and the J gene lost 9 bases, with 14 bases spanning the gap. The germline V gene encodes CDR1 WSHSY and CDR2 SAAADI. CDR3 length equals 13 residues. The CDR3 region has the DNA TGCGCCAGCAGTTCTCAGGGGCGGGTTGAGCAGTTCTTC. Residues: CASSSQGRVEQFF.

V is TRBV18 and J is TRBJ1-1; D gene uncertain. This CDR3 is built from 15 residues. Trimming took off 4 bases at V and 0 bases at J, with 12 bases between the two ends. In germline, CDR1 is KGHSH, CDR2 LQKENI. The CDR3 DNA sequence: TGTGCCAGCTCACGGGGAGCTACCATGAACACTGAAGCTTTCTTT. As protein: CASSRGATMNTEAFF.

The V call is TRBV28, the J call TRBJ1-5; D call uncertain. The V end was cut by 8 bases, the J end by 1 base, with 9 bases between. Per germline, CDR1 MDHEN and CDR2 SYDVKM. The CDR3 totals 13 residues. The CDR3 reads CASLISSNQPQHF. Written as DNA, the CDR3 is TGTGCCAGCCTTATTTCCAGCAATCAGCCCCAGCATTTT. Based on the CDR3 plus reference TRBV28 and TRBJ1-5, the full variable domain is DVKVTQSSRYLVKRTGEKVFLECVQDMDHENMFWYRQDPGLGLRLIYFSYDVKMKEKGDIPEGYSVSREKKERFSLILESASTNQTSMYLCASLISSNQPQHFGDGTRLSIL.

This chain connects TRBV21-1 to TRBJ1-4; the D call in the table, TRBD1, was not verified against the DNA. TRBV21-1 is described as a pseudogene. There are 15 residues in the CDR3. CDR3 bases: TGTGCCAGCCGCCGAGTACCAAGACGGAGACAGGGGTTGTTTTTT. This codes for CASRRVPRRRQGLFF.

The chain links TRBV6-5 to TRBJ2-2, with a tentative D call TRBD1 (6 bases). Germline V gives CDR1 MNHEY, CDR2 SVGAGI. This CDR3 region has 15 residues. The V gene lost 6 bases and the J gene lost 0 bases, with 11 bases spanning the gap. CDR3 in amino acids: CASRRGGTNTGELFF. In DNA, the CDR3 is TGTGCCAGCAGGAGAGGGGGTACGAACACCGGGGAGCTGTTTTTT.

This chain uses TRBV6-2 or TRBV6-3 with TRBJ2-3, with a weak D call TRBD2 (5 bases). CDR1 and CDR2 (germline): MNHEY, SVGEGT. Trimming left V 4 bases short and J 0 bases short, with 11 bases between. The CDR3 is 15 residues long. CDR3 sequence reads: CASSFPRGSTDTQYF. The DNA for the CDR3 is TGTGCCAGCAGTTTCCCCCGGGGAAGCACAGATACGCAGTATTTT.

This rearrangement joins TRBV19 to TRBJ1-1, with TRBD1 matching 8 bases. Trimming removed 4 bases from V and 2 bases from J; junction bases left unmatched: 6. Per germline, CDR1 LNHDA and CDR2 SQIVND (reference sequence). The CDR3 covers 15 residues. CDR3 coding DNA: TGTGCCAGTAGTAAAAATGGACAGGGCAACACTGAAGCTTTCTTT. Translating gives CASSKNGQGNTEAFF.

As concerns this clone: In the same sample, other DNA sequences code for this CDR3. The chain links TRBV29-1 to TRBJ2-7; TRBD1 agrees at 8 bases. CDR3 length: 13 amino acids. In germline, CDR1 is SQVTM, CDR2 ANQGSEA. Trimming at V came to 5 bases and at J to 0 bases, leaving 3 bases not matched to a gene. The chain's CDR3 is CSVTGTGSYEQYF. DNA for the CDR3: TGCAGCGTTACCGGGACAGGCTCCTACGAGCAGTACTTC.

The rearrangement links TRBV5-4 to TRBJ1-3; the D is unclear. This CDR3 is built from 13 residues. The V end lost 4 bases, the J end lost 9 bases, and 14 bases lay between the germline ends. Germline assignment: CDR1 SGHNT and CDR2 YYREEE (reference sequence). The CDR3 DNA sequence: TGTGCCAGCAGCACTTCGACACTCGGCACCATATATTTT. Its translation: CASSTSTLGTIYF.

There are a few counts of this clone. The rearrangement joins TRBV29-1 to TRBJ2-5; 12 bases fit TRBD2. Germline loops: CDR1 SQVTM, CDR2 ANQGSEA. Trimming at V came to 6 bases and at J to 7 bases, leaving 12 bases not matched to a gene. The CDR3 loop spans 15 amino acids. The CDR3 DNA is TGCAGCGTACGACTAGCGGGAGAATACTTCGGGACCCAGTACTTC. Its protein product is CSVRLAGEYFGTQYF.

This chain connects TRBV10-3 to TRBJ2-1; 9 nucleotides agree with TRBD2. From germline, CDR1 is ENHRY and CDR2 SYGVKD. V gave up 5 bases and J gave up 8 bases; unmatched junction bases: 13. The CDR3 has 16 residues. DNA of the CDR3: TGTGCCATCAGTCTAGCGGGGCGGAAAGGGGGGGATGAGCAGTTCTTC. Translation: CAISLAGRKGGDEQFF.

This rearrangement joins TRBV29-1 to TRBJ2-1, with TRBD2 identical over 11 bases. With V trimmed by 4 bases and J by 7 bases, 3 bases remained unmatched. The CDR3 contains 13 residues. The V gene's germline CDR1 is SQVTM and CDR2 ANQGSEA. Written as DNA, the CDR3 is TGCAGCGTTGTTAGCGGGAGGGTTAATGAGCAGTTCTTC. Translation: CSVVSGRVNEQFF.

This sequence joins TRBV6-5 and TRBJ2-1; 15 nucleotides align to TRBD2. With V trimmed by 2 bases and J by 9 bases, 5 bases remained unmatched. Per the germline V gene, CDR1 is MNHEY and CDR2 is SVGAGI. The length of the CDR3 is 16 residues. The CDR3 DNA reads as TGTGCCAGCAGTTACCCCCGGACTAGCGGGGGGGTTGAGCAGTTCTTC. Translation: CASSYPRTSGGVEQFF.

The chain employs TRBV28 and TRBJ2-2; TRBD2 matches at 10 bases. V was pared by 3 bases and J by 5 bases, with 9 bases of the junction left unmatched. Germline V lookup: CDR1 MDHEN, CDR2 SYDVKM. The CDR3 loop spans 17 amino acids. CDR3: CASSFNRLAGVTGELFF. The CDR3, as DNA: TGTGCCAGCAGTTTTAATCGGCTAGCGGGAGTGACCGGGGAGCTGTTTTTT.

This chain uses TRBV5-1 with TRBJ1-1, with a possible D match to TRBD1 (5 bases). Germline V lookup: CDR1 SGHRS, CDR2 YFSETQ. The CDR3 length is 14 residues. The germline V and J ends were trimmed by 3 bases and 1 base, with 10 bases remaining between them. Here the CDR3 DNA reads TGCGCCAGCAGCTCTTCTACAGGGAACACTGAAGCTTTCTTT. It encodes CASSSSTGNTEAFF.

V usage is TRBV7-2 and J usage is TRBJ1-5, with D hard to call. CDR1 SGHTA and CDR2 FQGNSA come from the germline V gene. This CDR3 is built from 14 residues. V lost 5 bases and J 2 bases, leaving 10 bases between the germline ends. The CDR3, as DNA: TGTGCCAGCAGCAATTCCCAGGGCAATCAGCCCCAGCATTTT. This codes for CASSNSQGNQPQHF.